This T cell receptor beta chain was sequenced in a study of cytomegalovirus exposure and HLA in healthy donors. Study-level findings and limits: Reports indicated that the classifier achieved high specificity and sensitivity in diagnosing cytomegalovirus status. Most subjects had HLA-A and HLA-B alleles reportedly predicted accurately by TCR beta sequences. Within an earlier analysis, most TCR beta V segments proved productive either about 87% or about 30% of the time. The study dropped some indistinguishable V segments, TRBV6-2 and TRBV6-3 among them.

Note on this clone: Antigen: not known.

The PCR contained 60 Vbeta and 13 Jbeta primers. This table comes from immunoSEQ multiplex PCR, and its TCRdb copy is limited to in-frame clones, with some not included. The table shows about 160,000 clones, with about 80% occurring only once. The CDR3 length is 15 residues. Germline V gives CDR1 MNHEY, CDR2 SVGAGI. Trimming took 9 bases from V and 0 from J, leaving 12 bases between them. The sequence was collected from a man under 40 in good health and CMV-seronegative. Sequencing was performed on PBMCs. The gene calls are TRBV6-5 and TRBJ2-6; tentatively, D is TRBD1 (6 bases). The CDR3, as DNA: TGTGCCAGTACGACAGGCATCTCTGGGGCCAACGTCCTGACTTTC. Amino acid sequence: CASTTGISGANVLTF.